This T cell receptor beta chain appears in the sequencing data of a study of identical twins. A universal primer site came from template switching; cDNA carried unique molecular identifiers. TCRdb redid the calling of the 5' RACE reads with MiXCR, one entry per CDR3 protein. The sample has more than 400,000 distinct CDR3 sequences; roughly 15% are singletons. Study findings and constraints: Modeled out-of-frame TCR alpha sharing in monozygotic twins fell below observed levels.

Per germline, CDR1 MNHNS and CDR2 SASEGT. Trimming shortened V by 6 bases and J by 3 bases, and 11 bases separated the two germline ends. The CDR3 has 14 amino acids. There are a few counts of this clonotype. No antigen is known for it. The data were also submitted as part of a second study, on yellow fever vaccine responses in identical twins.

The rearrangement links TRBV6-1 to TRBJ2-2, with D possibly matching TRBD1 (6 bases). The sequenced material came from CD4+ T cells sorted from blood. This TCR derives from a woman under 30 in good health. Here the CDR3 reads CASSGQSYTGELFF. CDR3 sequence (DNA): TGTGCCAGCAGCGGACAGAGTTACACCGGGGAGCTGTTTTTT.